The 6 T cell receptor beta chains given below trace back to one sample, sequenced in a study of CXCR3-negative and CXCR3-positive naive CD8 T cells. In preparing the TRB cDNA libraries, 5' RACE with UMI labels was used. Following a re-call of the 5' RACE reads, TCRdb has one entry per CDR3 protein and lacks DNA. The listing records 65,000 to 75,000 distinct CDR3 sequences. Which antigens these TCRs recognize remains unknown. Points from the study as a whole: TRB CDR3s of CXCR3-positive naive cells were more hydrophobic than those of CXCR3-negative naive cells.

Input material: naive CXCR3+ CD8+ T cells from blood. Subset defined: CD45RO-CCR7+CD27+CD95- naive CD8+ T cells expressing CXCR3 (TNR3+). The source is a human donor in good health. Some clones in this sample may be carry-over from other donors' samples.

The gene calls are TRBV12-3 or TRBV12-4 and TRBJ2-1; absent DNA, TCRdb's TRBD1 call cannot be checked. The CDR3 spans 14 residues. The CDR3 region is CASRRDRWDDEQFF.

This chain connects TRBV9 to TRBJ2-1; TCRdb calls TRBD2, which cannot be checked without DNA. This CDR3 spans 18 amino acids. The germline gives CDR1 SGDLS, CDR2 YYNGEE. The chain's CDR3 is CASSAEPGLAGGTNTPNF.

The rearrangement links TRBV4-3 to TRBJ2-3; TCRdb picks TRBD2, but there is no DNA to check that call. The CDR3 is 18 amino acids. The V gene's germline CDR1 is LGHNA and CDR2 YSLEER. The CDR3 loop is CASSQEGLAGGNTDTQYF.

The J gene is TRBJ1-4, the V gene TRBV30; TCRdb names TRBD1, which stays unverified in the absence of DNA. Looked up from germline, CDR1 is GTSNPN and CDR2 is SVGIG (reference sequence). The CDR3 totals 15 residues. The CDR3 here is CAWSVVQGAGEKLFF.

The chain couples TRBV29-1 to TRBJ2-1; the TRBD2 assignment by TCRdb is unverifiable without DNA. The germline CDR1 and CDR2 sequences are SQVTM and ANQGSEA. The CDR3 is made up of 17 amino acids. CDR3 residues: CSVEGTSGGPSYNEQFF.

The chain is built from TRBV27 and TRBJ2-7; there is no DNA to check the TCRdb D call of TRBD2. Per the germline V gene, CDR1 is MNHEY and CDR2 is SMNVEV (reference sequence). This CDR3 has 13 residues. CDR3 sequence: CASSLAGGLEQYF.